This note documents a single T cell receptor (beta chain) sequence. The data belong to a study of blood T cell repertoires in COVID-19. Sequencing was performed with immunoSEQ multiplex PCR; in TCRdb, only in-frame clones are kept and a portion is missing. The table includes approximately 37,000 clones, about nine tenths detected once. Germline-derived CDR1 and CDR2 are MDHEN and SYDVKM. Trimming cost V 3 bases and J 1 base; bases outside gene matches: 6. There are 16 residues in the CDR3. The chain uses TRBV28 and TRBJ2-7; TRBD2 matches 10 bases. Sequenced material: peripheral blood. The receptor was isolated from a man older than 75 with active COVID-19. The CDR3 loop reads CASSFRPSGGSYEQYF. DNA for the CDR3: TGTGCCAGCAGTTTTCGCCCTAGCGGGGGATCCTACGAGCAGTACTTC.